This TCR beta chain was identified during a study of human T cells and chemical hapten exposure. Study as a whole: Patients having alopecia areata, totalis or universalis were mostly female.

TCRdb fed the RACE reads into MiXCR, producing one record per CDR3 protein. Here the sample spans 60,000 to 80,000 distinct CDR3 sequences, approximately 35% being singletons. This clonotype has a handful of counts. The antigen remains undetermined. Findings of the study overall: The study found that DPC sensitization did not change TCRs above 1 in 1000 frequency. Expanded TCRs clustered into significantly more large CDR3 similarity groups than controls, the analysis revealed.

Time point noted: patch test 1, 2 weeks after DPC sensitization. The treatment is: therapeutic diphenylcyclopropenone sensitization with weekly scalp DPC. The template was total RNA from unfractionated whole blood. The CDR3 runs to 16 residues. V gave up 6 bases and J gave up 0 bases, with 17 bases separating them. Germline CDR1 MNHEY, CDR2 SMNVEV (reference sequence). The chain carries TRBV27 and TRBJ1-2; D is possibly TRBD1 (6 bases). The receptor was isolated from a man aged 35-49 years with alopecia areata. Some clones in this sample may be carry-over from other donors' samples. The material was whole blood, obtained in connection with sensitization to the hapten diphenylcyclopropenone (DPC). CDR3: CASRPKGGGSNYGYTF. The CDR3 nucleotides read TGTGCCAGCAGGCCAAAGGGGGGGGGATCTAACTATGGCTACACCTTC.